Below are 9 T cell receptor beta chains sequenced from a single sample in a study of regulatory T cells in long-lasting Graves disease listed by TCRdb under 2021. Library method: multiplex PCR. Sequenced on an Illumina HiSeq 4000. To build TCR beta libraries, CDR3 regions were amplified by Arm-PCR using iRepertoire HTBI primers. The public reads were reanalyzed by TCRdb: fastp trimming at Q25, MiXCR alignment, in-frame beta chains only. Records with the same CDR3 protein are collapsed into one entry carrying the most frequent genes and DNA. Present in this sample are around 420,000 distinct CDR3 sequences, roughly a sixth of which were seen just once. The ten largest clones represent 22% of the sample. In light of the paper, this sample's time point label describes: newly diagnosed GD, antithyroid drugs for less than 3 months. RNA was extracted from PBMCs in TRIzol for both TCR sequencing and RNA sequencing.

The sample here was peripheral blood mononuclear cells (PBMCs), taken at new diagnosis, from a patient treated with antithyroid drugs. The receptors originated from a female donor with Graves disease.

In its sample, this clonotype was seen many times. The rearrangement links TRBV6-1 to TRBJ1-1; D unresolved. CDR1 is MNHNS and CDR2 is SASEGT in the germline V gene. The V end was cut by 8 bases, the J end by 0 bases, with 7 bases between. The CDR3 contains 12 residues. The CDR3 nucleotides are TGTGCCAGCCGGGATGTGAACACTGAAGCTTTCTTT. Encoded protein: CASRDVNTEAFF.

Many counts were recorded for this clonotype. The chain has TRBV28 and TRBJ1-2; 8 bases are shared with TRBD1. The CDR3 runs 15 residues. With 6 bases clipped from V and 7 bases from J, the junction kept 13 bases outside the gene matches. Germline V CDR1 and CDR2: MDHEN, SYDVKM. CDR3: CASRGTIGQGSGYTF. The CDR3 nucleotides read TGTGCCAGCAGGGGGACCATAGGACAGGGCTCTGGCTACACCTTC.

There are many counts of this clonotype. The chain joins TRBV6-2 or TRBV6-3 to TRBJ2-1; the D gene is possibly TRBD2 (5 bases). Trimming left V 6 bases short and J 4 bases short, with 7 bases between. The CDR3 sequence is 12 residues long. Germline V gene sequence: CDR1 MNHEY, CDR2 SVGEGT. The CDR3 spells CASRAGYNEQFF. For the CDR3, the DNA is TGTGCCAGCAGGGCGGGTTACAATGAGCAGTTCTTC.

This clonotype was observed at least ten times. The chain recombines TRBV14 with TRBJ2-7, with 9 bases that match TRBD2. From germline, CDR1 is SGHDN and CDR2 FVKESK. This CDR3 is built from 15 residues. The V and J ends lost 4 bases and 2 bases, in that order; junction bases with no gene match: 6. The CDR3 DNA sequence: TGTGCCAGCAGCCTTGGACTAGCGTCTACCTACGAGCAGTACTTC. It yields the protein CASSLGLASTYEQYF.

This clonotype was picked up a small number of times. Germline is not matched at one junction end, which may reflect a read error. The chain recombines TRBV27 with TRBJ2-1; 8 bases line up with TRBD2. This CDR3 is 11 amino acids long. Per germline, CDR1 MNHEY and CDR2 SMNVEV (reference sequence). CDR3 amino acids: CAGSSSGEQFF. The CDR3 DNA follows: TGTGCCGGCAGTTCTAGCGGGGAGCAGTTCTTC.

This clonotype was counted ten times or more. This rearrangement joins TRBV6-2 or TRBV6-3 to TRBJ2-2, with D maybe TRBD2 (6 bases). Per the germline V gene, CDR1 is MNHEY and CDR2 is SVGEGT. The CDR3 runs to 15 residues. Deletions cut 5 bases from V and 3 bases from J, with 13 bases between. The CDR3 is CASSQFGTHTGELFF. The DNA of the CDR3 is TGTGCCAGCAGTCAGTTCGGGACTCACACCGGGGAGCTGTTTTTT.

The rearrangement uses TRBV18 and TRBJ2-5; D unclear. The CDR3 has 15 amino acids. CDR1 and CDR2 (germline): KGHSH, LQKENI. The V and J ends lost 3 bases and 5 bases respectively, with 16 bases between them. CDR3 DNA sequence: TGTGCCAGCTCACCGATACGGACGGTCGTCGAGACCCAGTACTTC. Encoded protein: CASSPIRTVVETQYF.

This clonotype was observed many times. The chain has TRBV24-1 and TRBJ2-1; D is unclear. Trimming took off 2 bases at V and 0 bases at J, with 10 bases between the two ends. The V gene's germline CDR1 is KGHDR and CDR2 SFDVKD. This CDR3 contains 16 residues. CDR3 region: CATSDSYTSSYNEQFF. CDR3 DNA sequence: TGTGCCACCAGTGATTCCTATACGAGCTCCTACAATGAGCAGTTCTTC.

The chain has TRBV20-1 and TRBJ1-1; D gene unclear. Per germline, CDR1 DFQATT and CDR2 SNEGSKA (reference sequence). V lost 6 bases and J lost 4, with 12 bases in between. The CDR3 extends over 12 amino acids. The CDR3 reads CSAVPKATEAFF. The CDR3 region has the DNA TGCAGTGCGGTCCCCAAGGCCACTGAAGCTTTCTTT.